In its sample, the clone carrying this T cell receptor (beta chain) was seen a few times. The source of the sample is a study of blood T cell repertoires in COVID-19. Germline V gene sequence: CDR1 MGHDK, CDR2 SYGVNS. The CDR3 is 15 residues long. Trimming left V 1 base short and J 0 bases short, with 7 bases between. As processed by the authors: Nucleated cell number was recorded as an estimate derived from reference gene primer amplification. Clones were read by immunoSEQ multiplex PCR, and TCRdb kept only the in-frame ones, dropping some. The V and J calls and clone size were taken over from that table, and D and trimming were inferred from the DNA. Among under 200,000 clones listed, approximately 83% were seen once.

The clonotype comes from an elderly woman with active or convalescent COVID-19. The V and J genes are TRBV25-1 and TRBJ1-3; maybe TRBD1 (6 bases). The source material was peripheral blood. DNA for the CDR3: TGTGCCAGCAGTGAATTGGGGGCCTCTGGAAACACCATATATTTT. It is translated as CASSELGASGNTIYF.